One T cell receptor (beta chain) is described in this entry. Its cognate antigen is unknown. V was clipped by 2 bases and J by 4 bases, with 11 bases between them. The CDR3 is 15 residues long. The V gene's germline CDR1 is ENHRY and CDR2 SYGVKD. From the 5' RACE reads, TCRdb called clonotypes with MiXCR, one entry per CDR3 protein. The sample has some 350,000 distinct CDR3 sequences, roughly 14% seen once. These data belong to a study of CD8 T cells in ankylosing spondylitis. Points from the study as a whole: Reports of some motif variants in reactive arthritis synovial fluid and blood predate this one. Disease-linked clones, CD8+, were relatively rare in peripheral blood. Ankylosing spondylitis blood seemed to carry a telltale TCR beta motif made of under ten highly homologous variants.

The TCR comes from a male donor with ankylosing spondylitis or in good health (not recorded which). The rearrangement uses TRBV10-3 and TRBJ2-2; perhaps D is TRBD1 or TRBD2 (6 bases each). The sample was blood, either unsorted or a sorted T cell fraction (not recorded which). CDR3 protein: CAISERGATTGELFF. The CDR3 DNA sequence: TGTGCCATCAGTGAGAGGGGGGCGACCACCGGGGAGCTGTTTTTT.